What follows are 21 T cell receptor beta chains derived from one specimen sequenced in a study of blood T cell repertoires in COVID-19. Sequencing was performed with immunoSEQ multiplex PCR; in TCRdb, only in-frame clones are kept and a portion is missing. The profile covers fewer than 450,000 clones, with more than 75% appearing a single time and about 1.2% taken by the ten largest. The specimen was PBMCs or T cells enriched from blood (not recorded which). The receptors here all came from a woman younger than 35 who had recovered from COVID-19.

The chain recombines TRBV3-1 (or the pseudogene TRBV3-2) with TRBJ2-7, with a weak D call TRBD1 (7 bases). Looked up from germline, CDR1 is LGHDT and CDR2 is YNNKEL (reference sequence). The CDR3 loop spans 13 amino acids. V lost 4 bases and J 5 bases, leaving 12 bases between the germline ends. CDR3 loop: CASSPGGMNEQYF. The CDR3 DNA follows: TGTGCCAGCAGCCCAGGGGGGATGAACGAGCAGTACTTC.

CDR3 sequence: CASSSLPEKLFF. The CDR3 nucleotides read TGTGCCAGCAGCTCACTTCCCGAAAAACTGTTTTTT. The chain recombines TRBV7-9 with TRBJ1-4; D is unresolved. Trimming removed 4 bases from V and 8 bases from J, with 8 bases in between. Germline assignment: CDR1 SEHNR and CDR2 FQNEAQ (reference sequence). The CDR3 totals 12 residues.

The chain is built from TRBV18 and TRBJ2-1; TRBD1 might be the D (6 bases). Germline V gives CDR1 KGHSH, CDR2 LQKENI. This CDR3 comprises 13 residues. V lost 3 bases, J lost 8 bases, and 11 bases lay in between. CDR3: CASSPEGVHEQFF. The CDR3 region has the DNA TGTGCCAGCTCACCTGAGGGGGTCCATGAGCAGTTCTTC.

The chain carries TRBV2 and TRBJ2-7, with 11 bases identical to TRBD2. V shed 2 bases and J 5 bases; nucleotides not matched to a gene: 11. This CDR3 has 17 residues. The germline gives CDR1 SNHLY, CDR2 FYNNEI. The chain's CDR3 is CASSELASGGPANEQYF. CDR3 coding DNA: TGTGCCAGCAGTGAATTGGCTAGCGGGGGGCCGGCCAACGAGCAGTACTTC.

The V gene is TRBV6-5, the J gene TRBJ1-1; D is unresolved. Germline-derived CDR1 and CDR2 are MNHEY and SVGAGI. Deletions cut 6 bases from V and 2 bases from J, with 16 bases between. The CDR3 extends over 15 amino acids. DNA of the CDR3: TGTGCCAGCAGCGACTCCCGGCGAGTAAACACTGAAGCTTTCTTT. Encoded protein: CASSDSRRVNTEAFF.

This chain joins TRBV19 and TRBJ1-4, with 8 bases matching TRBD1. V lost 9 bases to trimming and J lost 7 bases; unmatched junction nucleotides: 13. This CDR3 is built from 15 residues. Germline CDR1 and CDR2: LNHDA and SQIVND (reference sequence). The CDR3 sequence: CASRPRRTGFEKLFF. The CDR3 DNA is TGTGCCAGCCGCCCTCGGCGGACAGGGTTTGAAAAACTGTTTTTT.

The genes are TRBV7-8 and TRBJ1-1, with D possibly TRBD1 on 6 matching bases. Germline CDR1 SGHVS, CDR2 FQNEAQ. V dropped 3 bases and J dropped 2 bases, with 22 bases sitting between them. The CDR3 contains 18 residues. CDR3 nucleotide sequence: TGTGCCAGCAGCTTGAGGGGGATCGTGACGCAGGGAAACACTGAAGCTTTCTTT. This gives the protein CASSLRGIVTQGNTEAFF.

The chain links TRBV28 to TRBJ2-1; 7 positions agree with TRBD1. V shed 5 bases, J shed 1 base, and the junction held 2 bases outside the gene matches. Germline values: CDR1 MDHEN, CDR2 SYDVKM. The CDR3 loop spans 14 amino acids. The chain's CDR3 is CASSDRASYNEQFF. The CDR3 DNA follows: TGTGCCAGCAGTGACAGGGCATCCTACAATGAGCAGTTCTTC.

CDR3 residues: CASSVAETSGGYTQYF. For the CDR3, the DNA is TGTGCCAGCAGCGTAGCGGAGACTAGCGGGGGGTATACGCAGTATTTT. The chain links TRBV9 to TRBJ2-3, with 13 bases identical to TRBD2. J was trimmed by 7 bases and V by 0 bases; bases with no gene match: 5. From germline, CDR1 is SGDLS and CDR2 YYNGEE. The CDR3 totals 16 residues.

The chain is built from TRBV2 and TRBJ1-2; D remains unclear. This CDR3 is built from 14 residues. V lost 7 bases and J 9 bases, leaving 21 bases between the germline ends. Germline V gives CDR1 SNHLY, CDR2 FYNNEI. CDR3 sequence reads: CASTLLDGIFSYTF. The CDR3 nucleotides are TGTGCCAGCACACTTCTGGACGGGATTTTTAGCTACACCTTC.

The rearrangement joins TRBV5-1 to TRBJ1-3, with 10 positions matching TRBD1. V shed 4 bases, J shed 9 bases, and the junction held 13 bases outside the gene matches. Germline loops: CDR1 SGHRS, CDR2 YFSETQ. The CDR3 is 16 residues long. The CDR3: CASSPGQGISLGTIYF. The CDR3 DNA is TGCGCCAGCAGCCCGGGACAGGGGATCTCTCTGGGCACCATATATTTT.

The chain recombines TRBV23-1 with TRBJ1-2; 7 nucleotides agree with TRBD1. TRBV23-1 counts as an open reading frame of uncertain function. This CDR3 region has 17 residues. Germline trimming cut 2 bases from V and 4 bases from J; bases unmatched to any gene: 13. The CDR3 DNA reads TGCGCCAGCAGTCAACCATCCACAGGGGCCCAAGGCTATGGCTACACCTTC. Translation: CASSQPSTGAQGYGYTF.

This sequence joins TRBV12-3 or TRBV12-4 and TRBJ2-7; no definite D call. CDR3 length: 11 residues. Trimming took off 1 base at V and 6 bases at J, with 4 bases between the two ends. In nucleotides, the CDR3 is TGTGCCAGCAGTTTAGGGAGCGAGCAGTACTTC. Translating it yields CASSLGSEQYF.

This chain connects TRBV12-5 to TRBJ2-7, with TRBD2 matching 8 bases. CDR1 is LGHNT and CDR2 is FRNRAP in the germline V gene. The CDR3 length is 13 residues. V dropped 11 bases and J dropped 1; count of bases not matched to a gene: 7. CDR3 region: CASRGGGSYEQYF. As DNA, the CDR3 is TGTGCTTCCCGGGGGGGCGGGTCCTACGAGCAGTACTTC.

The chain recombines TRBV10-3 with TRBJ2-3; 15 positions agree with TRBD2. V shed 7 bases and J 5 bases; nucleotides not matched to a gene: 4. The CDR3 extends over 15 amino acids. Germline V gene lookup returns CDR1 ENHRY and CDR2 SYGVKD. This CDR3 reads CAIKGTSGGKDTQYF. The DNA for the CDR3 is TGTGCCATCAAGGGGACTAGCGGGGGGAAAGATACGCAGTATTTT.

V and J are TRBV2 and TRBJ1-4; 10 bases align to TRBD1. Trimming cost V 5 bases and J 8 bases; bases outside gene matches: 11. Germline V CDR1 and CDR2: SNHLY, FYNNEI. The CDR3 loop spans 16 amino acids. CDR3 residues: CASSSGEGGQGEKLFF. The DNA for the CDR3 is TGTGCCAGCAGTTCAGGGGAGGGGGGACAGGGGGAAAAACTGTTTTTT. Full variable domain (remainder filled in from reference TRBV2 and TRBJ1-4): EPEVTQTPSHQVTQMGQEVILRCVPISNHLYFYWYRQILGQKVEFLVSFYNNEISEKSEIFDDQFSVERPDGSNFTLKIRSTKLEDSAMYFCASSSGEGGQGEKLFFGSGTQLSVL.

This chain uses TRBV5-1 with TRBJ2-3, with 12 bases identical to TRBD2. Losses at the gene ends were 3 bases for V and 3 bases for J; bases not matched to a gene: 5. The CDR3 has 16 amino acids. Germline CDR1 and CDR2: SGHRS and YFSETQ. This chain's CDR3 is CASSSKTSGGTDTQYF. CDR3 coding DNA: TGCGCCAGCAGCTCTAAGACTAGCGGGGGAACAGATACGCAGTATTTT.

The chain links TRBV29-1 to TRBJ1-4; D not resolved. The germline V and J ends were trimmed by 5 bases and 5 bases, with 9 bases remaining between them. Germline V CDR1 and CDR2: SQVTM, ANQGSEA. The CDR3 runs 12 residues. The CDR3, as DNA: TGCAGCGTTAGGGCGGGGAATGAAAAACTGTTTTTT. The encoded protein is CSVRAGNEKLFF. Complete variable domain (other parts from reference TRBV29-1 and TRBJ1-4): SAVISQKPSRDICQRGTSLTIQCQVDSQVTMMFWYRQQPGQSLTLIATANQGSEATYESGFVIDKFPISRPNLTFSTLTVSNMSPEDSSIYLCSVRAGNEKLFFGSGTQLSVL.

This sequence joins TRBV12-5 and TRBJ1-2; D remains unclear. CDR1 LGHNT and CDR2 FRNRAP come from the germline V gene. Trimming removed 7 bases at V and 3 bases at J, with 3 bases between. The CDR3 covers 10 residues. DNA for the CDR3: TGTGCTAGTGACTACTATGGCTACACCTTC. Protein product: CASDYYGYTF.

The V and J genes are TRBV20-1 and TRBJ2-1; a weak D match, TRBD2 (6 bases). Germline assignment: CDR1 DFQATT and CDR2 SNEGSKA (reference sequence). The V end was cut by 3 bases, the J end by 9 bases, with 21 bases between. The CDR3 sequence is 15 residues long. CDR3 loop: CSASQAAGRSVEQFF. The CDR3 DNA reads as TGCAGTGCTAGTCAGGCGGCAGGGAGGTCGGTTGAGCAGTTCTTC.

The V call is TRBV9, the J call TRBJ1-1, with D perhaps TRBD1 (5 bases). V lost 3 bases, J lost 1 base, and 13 bases lay in between. Per the germline V gene, CDR1 is SGDLS and CDR2 is YYNGEE. The CDR3 loop spans 15 amino acids. CDR3 sequence (DNA): TGTGCCAGCAGCGGGGGCACGGTGGGGAACACTGAAGCTTTCTTT. Its translation: CASSGGTVGNTEAFF.